Sequencing of this TCR beta chain was carried out in a study of blood T cell repertoires in COVID-19. The junction had 8 bases not matched to a gene; V was cut back by 5 bases and J by 0 bases. CDR1 and CDR2 (germline): SGHTA, FQGNSA. This CDR3 region has 17 residues. Original analysis: How many nucleated cells were present was estimated from reference gene primer amplification. Libraries were prepared by immunoSEQ multiplex PCR; TCRdb keeps only in-frame clonotypes and omits some of them. V, J and clone size are those of that table, while D and trimming were read from the DNA. The table includes about 160,000 clones, roughly 84% detected once.

The gene calls are TRBV7-2 and TRBJ1-1, with 11 bases identical to TRBD1. The material sequenced was peripheral blood. This receptor was identified in a woman older than 75 with active or convalescent COVID-19. The CDR3 DNA reads TGTGCCAGCAGCCCCCCCGGACAGGGGGCCCTGAACACTGAAGCTTTCTTT. It is translated as CASSPPGQGALNTEAFF.